This T cell receptor (beta chain) was captured by sequencing in a study of blood T cell repertoires in COVID-19. Looked up from germline, CDR1 is SGHNT and CDR2 is YYREEE (reference sequence). The CDR3 covers 14 residues. Comments on this clone: The junction and the germline gene differ at one end; a read error may be behind it.

Sequencing used immunoSEQ multiplex PCR; TCRdb keeps in-frame clones, though not all of them. Found here are about 220,000 clones, around 90% of them singletons; the top ten hold around 2.6%. The chain recombines TRBV5-4 with TRBJ2-5, with 8 bases identical to TRBD2. The receptor's source is a woman aged 25-40 years who had recovered from COVID-19. Input material: PBMCs or T cells enriched from blood (not recorded which). CDR3 sequence: CASTLAGGQETQYF. In DNA form, the CDR3 reads TGTGCCAGCACCTTGGCGGGGGGTCAAGAGACCCAGTACTTC.